This T cell receptor (beta chain) was profiled in a study of blood T cell repertoires in COVID-19. Study background: The United States, Italy and Spain provided the acute and convalescent COVID-19 samples. In each case, the material was cDNA or gDNA derived from T cells, B-cell-depleted T cells, or PBMCs.

Recruited during active infection, patients (from Seattle) were subsequently followed longitudinally. Original data processing: Quantification of nucleated cells was approximated via reference gene primer amplification. This table comes from immunoSEQ multiplex PCR, and its TCRdb copy is limited to in-frame clones, with some not included. That table gives V, J and clone size, and the DNA gave D and trimming. In the table there are around 270,000 clones, about nine tenths of which are singletons. The ends were cut back, 4 bases at V and 4 bases at J, with 14 bases in the middle. Germline values: CDR1 SGHAT, CDR2 FQNNGV. The CDR3 is made up of 15 amino acids.

The rearrangement joins TRBV11-2 to TRBJ1-3, with D perhaps matching TRBD1 (6 bases). Specimen: peripheral blood. This sequence originates from a person under 35 with COVID-19, enrolled during active disease. The CDR3 loop is CASSSIQGSGNTIYF. DNA for the CDR3: TGTGCCAGCAGCTCCATACAGGGTTCAGGAAACACCATATATTTT.